This T cell receptor (beta chain) was recovered during a study of T cells in Graves' hyperthyroidism and ophthalmopathy. Whole-study findings and limits: Blood also contained most expanded thyroid clonotypes above 0.001.

Stability of Graves' hyperthyroidism was defined as absent ophthalmopathy progression within 18 months. TCR beta CDR3 sequences were amplified from RNA transcripts. Using the HTBI primer set, a first-round RT-PCR was run on the TCR CDR3. MiXCR, applied by TCRdb to the multiplex PCR reads, yields one record per CDR3 protein. Of some 200,000 distinct CDR3 sequences in the sample, roughly 17% are singletons; the top ten hold approximately 50%. CDR3 length: 13 residues. The J segment lost 8 bases and the V segment lost 8 bases, leaving 9 bases of the junction unmatched. Germline V gives CDR1 MNHNS, CDR2 SASEGT. This clonotype was seen a handful of times. The antigen remains undetermined.

V and J are TRBV6-1 and TRBJ2-1; TRBD2 aligns across 7 bases. Specimen: blood. The source is a man between 50 and 59 years old with Graves' hyperthyroidism. CDR3 bases: TGTGCCAGCGGACGGCGGGAGTATGATGAGCAGTTCTTC. Translated: CASGRREYDEQFF.